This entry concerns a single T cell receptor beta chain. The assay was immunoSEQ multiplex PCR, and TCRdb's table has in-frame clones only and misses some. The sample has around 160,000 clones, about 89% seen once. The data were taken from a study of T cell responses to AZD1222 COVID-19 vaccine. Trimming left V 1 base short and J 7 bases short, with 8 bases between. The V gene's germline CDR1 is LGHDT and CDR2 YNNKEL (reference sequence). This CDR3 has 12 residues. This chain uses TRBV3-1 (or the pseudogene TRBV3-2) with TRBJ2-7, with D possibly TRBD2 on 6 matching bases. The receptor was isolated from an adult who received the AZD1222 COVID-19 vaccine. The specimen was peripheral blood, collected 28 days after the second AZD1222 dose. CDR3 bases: TGTGCCAGCAGCCAAGCACGGGGGGAGCAGTACTTC. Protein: CASSQARGEQYF.